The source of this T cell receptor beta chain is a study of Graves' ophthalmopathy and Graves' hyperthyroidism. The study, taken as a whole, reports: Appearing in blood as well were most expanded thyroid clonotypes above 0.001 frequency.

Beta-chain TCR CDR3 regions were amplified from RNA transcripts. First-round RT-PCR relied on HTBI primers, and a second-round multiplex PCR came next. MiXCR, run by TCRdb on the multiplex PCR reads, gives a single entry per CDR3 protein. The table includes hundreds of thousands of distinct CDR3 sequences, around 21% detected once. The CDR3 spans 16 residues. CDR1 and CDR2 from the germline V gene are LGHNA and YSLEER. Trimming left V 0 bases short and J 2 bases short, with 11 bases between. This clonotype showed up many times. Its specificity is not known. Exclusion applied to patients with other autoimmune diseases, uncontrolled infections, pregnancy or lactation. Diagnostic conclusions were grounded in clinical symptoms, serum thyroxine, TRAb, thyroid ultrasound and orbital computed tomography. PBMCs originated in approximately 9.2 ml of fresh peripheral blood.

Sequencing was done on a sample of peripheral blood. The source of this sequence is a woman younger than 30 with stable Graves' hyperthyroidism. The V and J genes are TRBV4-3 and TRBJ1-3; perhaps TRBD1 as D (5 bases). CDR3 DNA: TGCGCCAGCAGCCAAGATTGGGGGGGAGCTGGAAACACCATATATTTT. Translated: CASSQDWGGAGNTIYF.